The 21 T cell receptor beta chains reported below all come from one sample, sequenced in a study of identical twins. TCRdb re-derived calls from the 5' RACE reads in MiXCR, one entry per CDR3 protein. The sample shows around 370,000 distinct CDR3 sequences, around 9.7% of them seen only once. Sequenced: naive T cells sorted from blood. The receptor set was obtained from a woman aged 45-65 years in good health.

This clonotype was detected only a few times. The chain recombines TRBV7-6 with TRBJ2-3, with a tentative D call TRBD2 (6 bases). Trimming left V 2 bases short and J 1 base short, with 10 bases between. Germline V gene sequence: CDR1 SGHVS, CDR2 FNYEAQ. The CDR3 is 15 residues long. The CDR3 here is CASSLTGLGTDTQYF. CDR3 DNA sequence: TGTGCCAGCAGCTTAACGGGACTTGGCACAGATACGCAGTATTTT. The full variable domain, with the rest looked up from reference TRBV7-6 and TRBJ2-3, is GAGVSQSPRYKVTKRGQDVALRCDPISGHVSLYWYRQALGQGPEFLTYFNYEAQQDKSGLPNDRFSAERPEGSISTLTIQRTEQRDSAMYRCASSLTGLGTDTQYFGPGTRLTVL.

The chain uses TRBV12-3 or TRBV12-4 and TRBJ2-5, with 8 positions matching TRBD1. With 0 bases clipped from V and 5 bases from J, the junction kept 8 bases outside the gene matches. The CDR3 is 16 residues long. As DNA, the CDR3 is TGTGCCAGCAGTTTAGCGCGCAGGGGGCGCCGGGAGACCCAGTACTTC. Translation gives CASSLARRGRRETQYF.

Many counts were recorded for this clonotype. The CDR3 DNA reads as TGTGCTAGTGGTGCCGACTCCTACGAGCAGTACTTC. It translates to CASGADSYEQYF. J is TRBJ2-7 and V is TRBV12-5; no reliable D call. The germline V and J ends were trimmed by 5 bases and 0 bases, with 5 bases remaining between them. The CDR3 consists of 12 residues. Germline V gene data show CDR1 as LGHNT and CDR2 as FRNRAP.

There are a few counts of this clonotype. The CDR3 protein is CASSLVSVDEDTQYF. CDR3 coding DNA: TGCGCCAGCAGCTTGGTCTCGGTCGATGAGGATACGCAGTATTTT. This chain joins TRBV5-1 and TRBJ2-3; D call uncertain. The CDR3 contains 15 residues. CDR1 and CDR2 from the germline V gene are SGHRS and YFSETQ. The germline V and J ends were trimmed by 0 bases and 6 bases, with 14 bases remaining between them.

This clonotype came up many times. The chain combines TRBV24-1 with TRBJ2-1; possible D gene TRBD2, 7 bases. The V gene lost 2 bases and the J gene lost 1 base, with 14 bases spanning the gap. The CDR3 is made up of 17 amino acids. Germline V lookup: CDR1 KGHDR, CDR2 SFDVKD. The CDR3 here is CATSDWPSGTSYNEQFF. CDR3 coding DNA: TGTGCCACCAGTGATTGGCCGAGCGGGACATCCTACAATGAGCAGTTCTTC.

The gene calls are TRBV10-3 and TRBJ2-1, with 10 bases fitting TRBD2. This CDR3 is 14 amino acids long. V shed 2 bases and J 6 bases; nucleotides not matched to a gene: 1. The V gene's germline CDR1 is ENHRY and CDR2 SYGVKD. The CDR3 coding sequence is TGTGCCATCAGTGAGGCTAGCGGGAGCAATGAGCAGTTCTTC. It translates to CAISEASGSNEQFF.

A few counts support this clonotype. The chain couples TRBV4-1 to TRBJ2-1; the D gene is possibly TRBD2 (6 bases). CDR1 MGHRA and CDR2 YSYEKL come from the germline V gene. The CDR3 is 16 amino acids. Trimming removed 0 bases from V and 0 bases from J, with 9 bases in between. The CDR3 sequence: CASSQEEAGSYNEQFF. In DNA, the CDR3 is TGCGCCAGCAGCCAAGAGGAAGCGGGCTCCTACAATGAGCAGTTCTTC.

This clonotype was seen ten or more times. The V call is TRBV2, the J call TRBJ2-2, with D possibly TRBD2 on 6 matching bases. CDR1 SNHLY and CDR2 FYNNEI come from the germline V gene. The ends were cut back, 3 bases at V and 1 base at J, with 9 bases in the middle. The CDR3 loop spans 15 amino acids. CDR3 nucleotides: TGTGCCAGCAGTGATTGGGGAGGGAACACCGGGGAGCTGTTTTTT. This sequence encodes CASSDWGGNTGELFF.

This clonotype was picked up many times. The gene calls are TRBV6-5 and TRBJ2-5; no clear D gene. Germline V gene sequence: CDR1 MNHEY, CDR2 SVGAGI. This CDR3 is 14 amino acids long. V was cut by 0 bases and J by 5 bases, with 10 bases left in between. CDR3 loop: CASSYSRNGETQYF. The CDR3 bases are TGTGCCAGCAGTTACTCGAGGAATGGGGAGACCCAGTACTTC.

This clonotype was seen more than once but under ten times. V usage is TRBV11-2 and J usage is TRBJ2-7, with D unclear. V was cut by 1 base and J by 1 base, with 8 bases left in between. Germline V gives CDR1 SGHAT, CDR2 FQNNGV. The length of the CDR3 is 14 residues. The DNA of the CDR3 is TGTGCCAGCAGCTTAGGGGCGGATTCCTACGAGCAGTACGTC. It encodes CASSLGADSYEQYV.

This clonotype was observed at least ten times. This chain links TRBV29-1 with TRBJ2-3; D call uncertain. V was shortened by 6 bases and J by 4 bases, with 20 bases between the two germline ends. The CDR3 consists of 15 residues. Germline V gene sequence: CDR1 SQVTM, CDR2 ANQGSEA. The CDR3 loop is CSVAFYTENADTQYF. In DNA form, the CDR3 reads TGCAGCGTCGCCTTTTATACTGAGAACGCAGATACGCAGTATTTT.

This clonotype has only a few counts. Here the CDR3 reads CSAGRAGADTQYF. CDR3 coding DNA: TGCAGTGCAGGACGAGCGGGGGCAGATACGCAGTATTTT. J is TRBJ2-3 and V is TRBV20-1; 8 bases fit TRBD2. Germline CDR1 is DFQATT and CDR2 is SNEGSKA (reference sequence). The CDR3 contains 13 residues. Losses at the gene ends were 6 bases for V and 4 bases for J; bases not matched to a gene: 6.

This chain connects TRBV2 to TRBJ2-7, with 7 bases lining up with TRBD2. The V segment lost 6 bases and the J segment 1 base; nucleotides outside the gene matches: 9. This CDR3 spans 15 amino acids. In germline, CDR1 is SNHLY, CDR2 FYNNEI. The CDR3 nucleotides read TGTGCCAGCAGCGACGGGACTACCACTTCCTACGAGCAGTACGTC. Its translation: CASSDGTTTSYEQYV.

The table lists this clonotype with many counts. The rearrangement links TRBV7-7 to TRBJ2-1; either TRBD1 or TRBD2 may supply D (5 bases each). Germline V lookup: CDR1 SSHAT, CDR2 FNYEAQ (reference sequence). The CDR3 runs 13 residues. V dropped 5 bases and J dropped 9 bases, with 14 bases sitting between them. CDR3 in DNA: TGTGCCAGCAGCCCCCACATCGGGACTGAGCAGTTCTTC. This gives the protein CASSPHIGTEQFF.

The gene calls are TRBV11-1 and TRBJ2-7; 8 bases are shared with TRBD1. Trimming at V came to 7 bases and at J to 2 bases, leaving 7 bases not matched to a gene. Germline CDR1 and CDR2: SGHAT and FQDESV (reference sequence). The CDR3 totals 14 residues. The CDR3 region is CASTTGQVPYEQYF. The CDR3 DNA follows: TGTGCCAGCACGACGGGACAGGTCCCCTACGAGCAGTACTTC.

This clonotype was picked up a small number of times. The chain uses TRBV12-3 or TRBV12-4 and TRBJ1-5, with a weak D call TRBD1 (6 bases). V was cut by 6 bases and J by 0 bases, with 15 bases left in between. CDR3 length equals 16 residues. The DNA for the CDR3 is TGTGCCAGCAGGGACGGACAGTTAAATAGCAATCAGCCCCAGCATTTT. This translates into CASRDGQLNSNQPQHF.

The chain links TRBV11-2 to TRBJ2-3, with TRBD1 matching over 11 bases. Germline V gene sequence: CDR1 SGHAT, CDR2 FQNNGV. The CDR3 extends over 16 amino acids. V dropped 5 bases and J dropped 2; count of bases not matched to a gene: 6. CDR3 loop: CASSRWTGGYTDTQYF. The CDR3 DNA reads TGTGCCAGCAGCAGGTGGACAGGGGGCTACACAGATACGCAGTATTTT.

This clonotype has only a few counts. This sequence joins TRBV10-3 and TRBJ2-7; D is possibly TRBD2 (5 bases). Between the trimmed V and J ends, which lost 6 bases and 4 bases, there was a span of 10 bases. From germline, CDR1 is ENHRY and CDR2 SYGVKD. The length of the CDR3 is 12 residues. The CDR3 region has the DNA TGTGCCATCAGCGGGGAAGGGTACGAGCAGTACGTC. It codes for CAISGEGYEQYV.

This clonotype has more than one count but fewer than ten. V is TRBV4-1 and J is TRBJ1-1; TRBD1 is a possible D gene (5 bases). V dropped 4 bases and J dropped 6 bases, with 12 bases sitting between them. CDR3 length: 13 amino acids. Germline CDR1 is MGHRA and CDR2 is YSYEKL. The CDR3 reads CASSLGALPEAFF. In DNA form, the CDR3 reads TGCGCCAGCAGCCTTGGGGCATTACCTGAAGCTTTCTTT.

This clonotype was counted at least ten times. The chain has TRBV7-2 and TRBJ1-2; D is possibly TRBD1 (5 bases). This CDR3 is 12 amino acids long. The germline V and J ends were trimmed by 5 bases and 3 bases, with 7 bases remaining between them. Germline CDR1 SGHTA, CDR2 FQGNSA. Here the CDR3 reads CASSPTDYGYTF. The DNA of the CDR3 is TGTGCCAGCAGCCCGACAGACTATGGCTACACCTTC.

This clonotype occurred many times. This chain links TRBV5-1 with TRBJ2-3; TRBD2 is a possible D gene (6 bases). This CDR3 is built from 13 residues. V was shortened by 4 bases and J by 6 bases, with 12 bases between the two germline ends. The germline V gene encodes CDR1 SGHRS and CDR2 YFSETQ. CDR3 in amino acids: CASSVEGGDTQYF. The DNA for the CDR3 is TGCGCCAGCAGCGTGGAAGGAGGGGATACGCAGTATTTT.